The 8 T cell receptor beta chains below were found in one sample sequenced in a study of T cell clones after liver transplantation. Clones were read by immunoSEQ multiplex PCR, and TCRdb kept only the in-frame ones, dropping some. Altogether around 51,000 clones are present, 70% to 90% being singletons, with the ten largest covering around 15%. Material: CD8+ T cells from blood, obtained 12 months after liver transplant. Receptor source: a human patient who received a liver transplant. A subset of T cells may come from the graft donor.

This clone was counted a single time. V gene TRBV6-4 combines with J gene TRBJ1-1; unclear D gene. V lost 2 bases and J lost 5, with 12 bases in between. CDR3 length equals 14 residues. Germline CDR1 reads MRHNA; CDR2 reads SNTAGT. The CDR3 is CASSDGGWGTEAFF. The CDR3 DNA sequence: TGTGCCAGCAGTGACGGAGGGTGGGGAACTGAAGCTTTCTTT.

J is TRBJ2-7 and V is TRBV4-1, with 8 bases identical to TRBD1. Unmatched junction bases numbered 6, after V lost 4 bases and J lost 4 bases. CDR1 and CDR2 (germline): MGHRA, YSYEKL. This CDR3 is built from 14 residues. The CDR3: CASSPRDRTYEQYF. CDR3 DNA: TGCGCCAGCAGCCCCAGGGACAGGACTTACGAGCAGTACTTC.

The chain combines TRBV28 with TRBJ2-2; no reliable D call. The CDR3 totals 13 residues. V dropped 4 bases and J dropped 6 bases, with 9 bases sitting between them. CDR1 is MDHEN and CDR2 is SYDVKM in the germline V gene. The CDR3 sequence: CASSSYVPGELFF. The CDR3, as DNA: TGTGCCAGCAGTTCGTACGTGCCCGGGGAGCTGTTTTTT.

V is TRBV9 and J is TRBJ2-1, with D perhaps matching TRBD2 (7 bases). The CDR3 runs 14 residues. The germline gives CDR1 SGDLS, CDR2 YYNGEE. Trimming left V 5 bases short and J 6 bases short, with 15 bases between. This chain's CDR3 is CASSRGLAVNEQFF. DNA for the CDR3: TGTGCCAGCAGTCGGGGGCTAGCGGTCAATGAGCAGTTCTTC.

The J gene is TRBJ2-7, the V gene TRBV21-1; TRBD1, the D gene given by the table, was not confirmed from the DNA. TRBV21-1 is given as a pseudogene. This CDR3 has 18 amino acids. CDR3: CASSKAGEIRQGAHEQYF. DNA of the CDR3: TGTGCCAGCAGCAAAGCCGGGGAGATTAGACAGGGGGCGCACGAGCAGTACTTC.

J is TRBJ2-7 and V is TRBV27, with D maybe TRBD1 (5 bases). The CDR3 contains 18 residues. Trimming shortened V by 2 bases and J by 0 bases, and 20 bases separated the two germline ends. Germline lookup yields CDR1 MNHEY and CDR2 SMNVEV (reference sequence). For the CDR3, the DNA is TGTGCCAGCAGTTTAATAGTGCCAGGGCCCTTGAGCTCCTACGAGCAGTACTTC. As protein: CASSLIVPGPLSSYEQYF.

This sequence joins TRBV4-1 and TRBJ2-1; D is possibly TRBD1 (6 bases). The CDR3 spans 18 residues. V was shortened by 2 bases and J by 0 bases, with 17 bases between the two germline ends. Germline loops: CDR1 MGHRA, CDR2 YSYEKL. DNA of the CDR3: TGCGCCAGCAGCCAATTTGGACAGCCCAATCACTCCTACAATGAGCAGTTCTTC. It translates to CASSQFGQPNHSYNEQFF.

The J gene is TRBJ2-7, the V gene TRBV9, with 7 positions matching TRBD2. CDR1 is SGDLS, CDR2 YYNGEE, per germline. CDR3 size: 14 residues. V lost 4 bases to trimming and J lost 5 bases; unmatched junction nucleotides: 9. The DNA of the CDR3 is TGTGCCAGCAGCTTGGGAGGGAATCCCAACGAGCAGTACTTC. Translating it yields CASSLGGNPNEQYF. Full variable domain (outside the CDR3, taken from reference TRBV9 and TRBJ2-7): DSGVTQTPKHLITATGQRVTLRCSPRSGDLSVYWYQQSLDQGLQFLIQYYNGEERAKGNILERFSAQQFPDLHSELNLSSLELGDSALYFCASSLGGNPNEQYFGPGTRLTVT.